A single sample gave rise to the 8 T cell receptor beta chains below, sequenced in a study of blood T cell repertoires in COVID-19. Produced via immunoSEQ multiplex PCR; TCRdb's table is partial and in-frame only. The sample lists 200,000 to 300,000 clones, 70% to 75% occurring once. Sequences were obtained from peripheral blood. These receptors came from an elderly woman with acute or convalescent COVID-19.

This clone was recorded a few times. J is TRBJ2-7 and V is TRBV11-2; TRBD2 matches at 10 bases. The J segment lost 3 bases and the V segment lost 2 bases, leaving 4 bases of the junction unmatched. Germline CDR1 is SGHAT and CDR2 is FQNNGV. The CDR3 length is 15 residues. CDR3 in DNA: TGTGCCAGCAGCTTACTAGCGGGAGCTAACTACGAGCAGTACTTC. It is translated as CASSLLAGANYEQYF.

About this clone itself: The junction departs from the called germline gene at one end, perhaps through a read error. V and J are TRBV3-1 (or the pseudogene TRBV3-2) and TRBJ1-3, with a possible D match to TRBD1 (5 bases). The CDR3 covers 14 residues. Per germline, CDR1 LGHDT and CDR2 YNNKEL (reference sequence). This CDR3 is CASSEDSSGNTIYF. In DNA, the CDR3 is TGTGCCAGCAGCGAAGACAGCTCTGGAAACACCATATATTTT.

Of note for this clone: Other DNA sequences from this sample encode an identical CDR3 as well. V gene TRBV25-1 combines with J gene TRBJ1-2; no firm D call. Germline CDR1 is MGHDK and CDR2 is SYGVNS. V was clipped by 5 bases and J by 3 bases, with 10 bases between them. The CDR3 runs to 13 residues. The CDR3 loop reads CASSRGFDYGYTF. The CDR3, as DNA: TGTGCCAGCAGTCGAGGGTTCGACTATGGCTACACCTTC.

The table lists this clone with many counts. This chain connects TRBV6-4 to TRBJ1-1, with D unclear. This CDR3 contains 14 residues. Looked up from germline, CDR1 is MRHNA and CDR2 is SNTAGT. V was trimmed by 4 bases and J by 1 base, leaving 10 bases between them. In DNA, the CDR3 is TGTGCCAGCAGTGCTTCCCCAGGGAACACTGAAGCTTTCTTT. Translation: CASSASPGNTEAFF.

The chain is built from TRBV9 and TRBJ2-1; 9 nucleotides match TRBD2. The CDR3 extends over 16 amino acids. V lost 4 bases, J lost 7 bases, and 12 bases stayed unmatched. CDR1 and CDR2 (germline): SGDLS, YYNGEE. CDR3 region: CASSPGGLAGVNEQFF. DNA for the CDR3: TGTGCCAGCAGCCCCGGCGGGTTAGCGGGGGTGAATGAGCAGTTCTTC.

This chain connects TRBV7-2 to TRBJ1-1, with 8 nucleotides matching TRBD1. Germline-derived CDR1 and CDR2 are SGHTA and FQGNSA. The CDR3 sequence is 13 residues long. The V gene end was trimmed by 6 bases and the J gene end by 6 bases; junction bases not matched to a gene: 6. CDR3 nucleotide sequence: TGTGCCAGCAGAAACCAGGGGGCCGCTGAAGCTTTCTTT. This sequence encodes CASRNQGAAEAFF.

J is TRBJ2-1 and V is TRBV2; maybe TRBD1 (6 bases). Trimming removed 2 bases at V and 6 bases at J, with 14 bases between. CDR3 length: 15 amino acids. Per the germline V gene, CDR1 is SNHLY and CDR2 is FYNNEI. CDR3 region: CASSERQVDVNEQFF. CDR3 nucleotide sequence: TGTGCCAGCAGTGAACGACAGGTAGATGTCAATGAGCAGTTCTTC.

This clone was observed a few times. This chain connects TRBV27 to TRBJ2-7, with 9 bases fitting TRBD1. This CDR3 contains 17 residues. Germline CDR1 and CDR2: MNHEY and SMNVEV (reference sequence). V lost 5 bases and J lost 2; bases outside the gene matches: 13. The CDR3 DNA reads TGTGCCAGCAGTCCGGGGACAGGGCGCTCCGGCACCTACGAGCAGTACTTC. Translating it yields CASSPGTGRSGTYEQYF.